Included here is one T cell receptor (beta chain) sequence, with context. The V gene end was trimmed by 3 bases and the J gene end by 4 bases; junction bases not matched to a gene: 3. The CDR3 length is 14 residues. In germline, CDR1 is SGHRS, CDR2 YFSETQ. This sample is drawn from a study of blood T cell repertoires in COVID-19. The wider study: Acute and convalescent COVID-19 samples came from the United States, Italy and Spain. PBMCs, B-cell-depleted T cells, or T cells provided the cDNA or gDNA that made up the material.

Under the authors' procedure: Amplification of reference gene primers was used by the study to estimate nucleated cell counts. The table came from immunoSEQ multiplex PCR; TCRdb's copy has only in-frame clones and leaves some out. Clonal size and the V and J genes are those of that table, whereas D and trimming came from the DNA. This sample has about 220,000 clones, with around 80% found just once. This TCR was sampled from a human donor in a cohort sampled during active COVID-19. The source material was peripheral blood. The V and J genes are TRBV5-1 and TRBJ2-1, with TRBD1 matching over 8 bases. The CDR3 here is CASSYGTGYNEQFF. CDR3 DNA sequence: TGCGCCAGCAGCTACGGGACAGGATACAATGAGCAGTTCTTC.